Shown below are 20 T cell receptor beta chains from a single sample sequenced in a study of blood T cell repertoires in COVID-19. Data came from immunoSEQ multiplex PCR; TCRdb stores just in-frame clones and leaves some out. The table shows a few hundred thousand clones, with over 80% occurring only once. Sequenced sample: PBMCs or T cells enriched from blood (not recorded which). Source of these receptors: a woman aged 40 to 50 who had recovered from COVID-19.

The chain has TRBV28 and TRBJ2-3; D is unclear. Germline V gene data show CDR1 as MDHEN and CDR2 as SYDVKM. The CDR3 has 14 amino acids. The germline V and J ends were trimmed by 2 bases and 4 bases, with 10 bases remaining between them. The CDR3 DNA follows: TGTGCCAGCAGTTTAGATAGTACCGCAGATACGCAGTATTTT. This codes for CASSLDSTADTQYF.

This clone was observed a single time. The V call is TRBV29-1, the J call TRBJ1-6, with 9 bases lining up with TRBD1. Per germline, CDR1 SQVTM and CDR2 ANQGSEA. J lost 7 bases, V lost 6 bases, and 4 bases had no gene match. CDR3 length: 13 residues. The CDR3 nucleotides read TGCAGCGTGGGACAGGGTGTGAATTCACCCCTCCACTTT. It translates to CSVGQGVNSPLHF.

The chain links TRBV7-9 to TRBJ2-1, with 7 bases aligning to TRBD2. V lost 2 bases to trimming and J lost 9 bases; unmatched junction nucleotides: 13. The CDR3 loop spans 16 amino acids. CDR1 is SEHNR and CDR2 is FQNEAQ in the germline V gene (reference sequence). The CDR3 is CASSLMLREDRGEQFF. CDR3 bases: TGTGCCAGCAGCTTAATGCTTCGGGAGGATCGGGGTGAGCAGTTCTTC.

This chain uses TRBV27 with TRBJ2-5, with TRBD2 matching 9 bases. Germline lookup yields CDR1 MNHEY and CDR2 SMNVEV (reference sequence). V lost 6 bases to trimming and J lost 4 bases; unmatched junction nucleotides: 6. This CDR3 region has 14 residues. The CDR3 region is CASRGAGGRETQYF. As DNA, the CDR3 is TGTGCCAGCAGGGGGGCGGGAGGGCGAGAGACCCAGTACTTC.

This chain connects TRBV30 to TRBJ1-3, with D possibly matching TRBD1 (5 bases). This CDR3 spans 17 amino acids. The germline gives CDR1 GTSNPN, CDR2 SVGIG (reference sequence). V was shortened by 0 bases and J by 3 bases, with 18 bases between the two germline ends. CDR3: CAWSVVPTDFFGNTIYF. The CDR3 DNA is TGTGCCTGGAGTGTAGTTCCGACAGACTTTTTTGGAAACACCATATATTTT.

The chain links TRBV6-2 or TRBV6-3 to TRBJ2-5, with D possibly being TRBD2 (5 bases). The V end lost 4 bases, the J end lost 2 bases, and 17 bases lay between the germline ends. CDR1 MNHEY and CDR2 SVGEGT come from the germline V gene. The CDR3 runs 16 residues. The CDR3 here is CASSLARETAQETQYF. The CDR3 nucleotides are TGTGCCAGCAGTTTAGCGAGGGAGACCGCACAAGAGACCCAGTACTTC.

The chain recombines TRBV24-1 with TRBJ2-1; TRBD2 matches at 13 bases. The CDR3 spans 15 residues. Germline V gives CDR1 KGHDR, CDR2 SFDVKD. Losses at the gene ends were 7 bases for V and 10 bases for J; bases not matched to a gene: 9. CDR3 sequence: CATSELAGGPSEQFF. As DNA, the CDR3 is TGTGCCACCAGCGAACTAGCGGGAGGGCCCAGCGAGCAGTTCTTC.

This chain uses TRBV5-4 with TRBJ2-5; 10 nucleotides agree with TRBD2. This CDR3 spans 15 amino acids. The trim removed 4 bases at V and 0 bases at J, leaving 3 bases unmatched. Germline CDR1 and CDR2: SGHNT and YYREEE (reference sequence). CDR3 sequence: CASSPGLANQETQYF. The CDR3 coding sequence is TGTGCCAGCAGCCCGGGACTAGCGAACCAAGAGACCCAGTACTTC.

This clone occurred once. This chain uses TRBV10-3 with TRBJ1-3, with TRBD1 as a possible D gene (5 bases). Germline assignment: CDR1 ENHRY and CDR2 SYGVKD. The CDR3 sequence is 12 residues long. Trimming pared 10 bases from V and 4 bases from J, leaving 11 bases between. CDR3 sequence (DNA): TGTGCCAGCGGGACGAGGGGAAACACCATATATTTT. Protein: CASGTRGNTIYF.

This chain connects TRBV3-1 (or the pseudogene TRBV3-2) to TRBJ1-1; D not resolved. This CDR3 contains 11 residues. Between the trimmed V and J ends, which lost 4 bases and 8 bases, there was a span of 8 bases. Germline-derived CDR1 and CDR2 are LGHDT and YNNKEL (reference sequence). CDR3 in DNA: TGTGCCAGCAGCCGGATGACAGAAGCTTTCTTT. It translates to CASSRMTEAFF.

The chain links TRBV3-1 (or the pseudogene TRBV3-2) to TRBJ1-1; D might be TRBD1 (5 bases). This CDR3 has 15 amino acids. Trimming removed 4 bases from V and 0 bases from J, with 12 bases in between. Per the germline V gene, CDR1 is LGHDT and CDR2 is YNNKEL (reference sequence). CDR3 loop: CASSRVGPVNTEAFF. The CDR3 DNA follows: TGTGCCAGCAGCCGGGTGGGGCCAGTGAACACTGAAGCTTTCTTT.

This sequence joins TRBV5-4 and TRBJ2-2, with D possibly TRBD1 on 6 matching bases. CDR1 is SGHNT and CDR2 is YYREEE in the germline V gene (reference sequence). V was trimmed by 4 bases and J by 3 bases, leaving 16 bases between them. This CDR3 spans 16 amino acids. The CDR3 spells CASSRDTQRDTGELFF. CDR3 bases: TGTGCCAGCAGCCGGGACACTCAAAGGGACACCGGGGAGCTGTTTTTT.

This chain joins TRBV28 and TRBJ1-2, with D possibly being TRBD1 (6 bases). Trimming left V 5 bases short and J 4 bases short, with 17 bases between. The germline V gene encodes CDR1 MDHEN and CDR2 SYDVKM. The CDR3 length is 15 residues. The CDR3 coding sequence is TGTGCCAGCAGTACCTGGGGGGGGCGATCCTATGGCTACACCTTC. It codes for CASSTWGGRSYGYTF.

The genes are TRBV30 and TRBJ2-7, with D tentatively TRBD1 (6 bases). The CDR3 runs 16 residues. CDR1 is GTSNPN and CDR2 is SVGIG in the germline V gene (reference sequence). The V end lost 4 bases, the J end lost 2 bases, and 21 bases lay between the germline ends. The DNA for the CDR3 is TGTGCCTGGAATCGTCATCTAGGACAGTTGGCCTACGAGCAGTACTTC. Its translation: CAWNRHLGQLAYEQYF.

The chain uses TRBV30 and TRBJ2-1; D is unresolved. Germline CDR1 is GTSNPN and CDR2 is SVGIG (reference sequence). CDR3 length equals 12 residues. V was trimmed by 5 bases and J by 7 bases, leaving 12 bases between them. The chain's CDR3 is CAWVGRNNEQFF. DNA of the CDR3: TGTGCCTGGGTTGGCCGTAATAATGAGCAGTTCTTC.

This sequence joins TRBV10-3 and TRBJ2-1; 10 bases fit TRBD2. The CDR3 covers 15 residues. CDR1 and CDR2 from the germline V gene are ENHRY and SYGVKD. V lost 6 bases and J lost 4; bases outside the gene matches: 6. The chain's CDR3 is CAISNSGGTYNEQFF. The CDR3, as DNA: TGTGCCATCAGCAATAGCGGGGGGACGTACAATGAGCAGTTCTTC.

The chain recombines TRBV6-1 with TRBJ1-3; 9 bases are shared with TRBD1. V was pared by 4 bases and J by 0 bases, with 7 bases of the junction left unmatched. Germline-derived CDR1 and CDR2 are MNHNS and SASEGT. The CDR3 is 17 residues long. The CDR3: CASSGQGQGGSGNTIYF. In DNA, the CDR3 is TGTGCCAGCAGTGGCCAGGGACAGGGAGGCTCTGGAAACACCATATATTTT.

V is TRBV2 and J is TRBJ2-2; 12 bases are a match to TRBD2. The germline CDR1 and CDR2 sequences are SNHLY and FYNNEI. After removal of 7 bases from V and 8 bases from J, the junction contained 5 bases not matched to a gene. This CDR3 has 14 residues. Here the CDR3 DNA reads TGTGCCAGCACCAGACTAGCGGGAGCTGGGGAGCTGTTTTTT. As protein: CASTRLAGAGELFF.

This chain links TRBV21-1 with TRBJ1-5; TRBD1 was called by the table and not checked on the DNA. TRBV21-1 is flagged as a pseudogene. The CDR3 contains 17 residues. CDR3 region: CASSKAGDSDSNQPQHF. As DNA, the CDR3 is TGTGCCAGCAGCAAAGCAGGAGACAGTGATAGCAATCAGCCCCAGCATTTT.

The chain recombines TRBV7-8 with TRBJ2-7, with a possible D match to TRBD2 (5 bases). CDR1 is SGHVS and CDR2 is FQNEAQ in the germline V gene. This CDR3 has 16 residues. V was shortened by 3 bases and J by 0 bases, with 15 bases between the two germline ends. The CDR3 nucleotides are TGTGCCAGCAGCTTTGCATACGGGGAGAGCTCCTACGAGCAGTACTTC. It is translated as CASSFAYGESSYEQYF.